The clone carrying this T cell receptor (beta chain) was seen just once. The data belong to a study of control samples from healthy donors and cancer patients. Generated by immunoSEQ multiplex PCR, the TCRdb table keeps only in-frame clones and is missing some. This sample has 150,000 or so clones, with 93% found just once. What was sequenced was blood. This receptor was identified in a man in his fifties in good health.

Written as DNA, the CDR3 is TGCAGCGGACGACAGGGAACTAATGAAAAACTGTTTTTT. Residues: CSGRQGTNEKLFF. The chain joins TRBV29-1 to TRBJ1-4; 7 bases match TRBD1. V lost 7 bases and J lost 1; bases outside the gene matches: 3. Germline CDR1 reads SQVTM; CDR2 reads ANQGSEA. The CDR3 loop spans 13 amino acids. Complete variable domain (other parts from reference TRBV29-1 and TRBJ1-4): SAVISQKPSRDICQRGTSLTIQCQVDSQVTMMFWYRQQPGQSLTLIATANQGSEATYESGFVIDKFPISRPNLTFSTLTVSNMSPEDSSIYLCSGRQGTNEKLFFGSGTQLSVL.